One sample yielded the 17 T cell receptor beta chains listed below, sequenced in a study of response to subunit inactivated influenza vaccine. Via MiXCR, TCRdb re-called the RT-PCR reads, giving one row per CDR3 protein. Of around 790,000 distinct CDR3 sequences in the sample, 21% were seen once. The material sequenced was PBMCs from blood, taken more than 4 days after vaccination. Every receptor here comes from a man aged 45 to 65 who received an inactivated influenza vaccine.

This clonotype has a handful of counts. The chain uses TRBV7-2 and TRBJ2-3, with TRBD2 matching 8 bases. The V segment lost 2 bases and the J segment 4 bases; nucleotides outside the gene matches: 5. The CDR3 covers 15 residues. Germline loops: CDR1 SGHTA, CDR2 FQGNSA. CDR3 sequence (DNA): TGTGCCAGCAGCTTATTAGCGGGGCCTTCAGATACGCAGTATTTT. Protein sequence: CASSLLAGPSDTQYF.

This clonotype was detected only a few times. The chain links TRBV5-6 to TRBJ1-3, with a possible D match to TRBD1 (5 bases). From germline, CDR1 is SGHDT and CDR2 YYEEEE. Between the trimmed V and J ends, which lost 0 bases and 0 bases, there was a span of 10 bases. This CDR3 contains 16 residues. CDR3 in DNA: TGTGCCAGCAGCTTGGGGGGACGGATCTCTGGAAACACCATATATTTT. As protein: CASSLGGRISGNTIYF.

The chain links TRBV6-2 or TRBV6-3 to TRBJ2-1; tentative D call: TRBD1 (6 bases). Germline lookup yields CDR1 MNHEY and CDR2 SVGEGT. V was shortened by 7 bases and J by 8 bases, with 18 bases between the two germline ends. The CDR3 length is 14 residues. The DNA for the CDR3 is TGTGCCAGCAAAGCCCCCGGCAGGGGAGATGAGCAGTTCTTC. Translated, it gives CASKAPGRGDEQFF.

This chain links TRBV7-2 with TRBJ2-7; D unclear. CDR1 is SGHTA, CDR2 FQGNSA, per germline. V dropped 5 bases and J dropped 0 bases, with 17 bases sitting between them. The CDR3 contains 16 residues. CDR3 amino acids: CASSVRSASSSYEQYF. CDR3 sequence (DNA): TGTGCCAGCAGCGTGAGAAGTGCGAGTAGCTCCTACGAGCAGTACTTC.

J is TRBJ2-5 and V is TRBV7-2; no clear D gene. Trimming took off 2 bases at V and 2 bases at J, with 15 bases between the two ends. The CDR3 length is 16 residues. The V gene's germline CDR1 is SGHTA and CDR2 FQGNSA. The CDR3 here is CASSLPLGHYQETQYF. The CDR3 bases are TGTGCCAGCAGCTTACCCTTGGGCCACTATCAAGAGACCCAGTACTTC.

The chain joins TRBV20-1 to TRBJ2-5; unclear D gene. Trimming took 3 bases from V and 5 from J, leaving 16 bases between them. The V gene's germline CDR1 is DFQATT and CDR2 SNEGSKA (reference sequence). The CDR3 is 14 amino acids. In DNA form, the CDR3 reads TGCAGTGCTAGTCTGGCGGCATTTTTTGAGACCCAGTACTTC. Amino acid sequence: CSASLAAFFETQYF.

The chain employs TRBV28 and TRBJ2-3; D is unclear. V was shortened by 5 bases and J by 2 bases, with 11 bases between the two germline ends. Germline values: CDR1 MDHEN, CDR2 SYDVKM. The CDR3 consists of 14 residues. As DNA, the CDR3 is TGTGCCAGCAGTATTGCATCCCCCACAGATACGCAGTATTTT. This gives the protein CASSIASPTDTQYF.

This clonotype turned up a few times. This chain connects TRBV4-3 to TRBJ2-7; TRBD1 agrees at 9 bases. With 1 base clipped from V and 2 bases from J, the junction kept 6 bases outside the gene matches. CDR1 is LGHNA, CDR2 YSLEER, per germline. The CDR3 has 16 amino acids. In DNA form, the CDR3 reads TGCGCCAGCAGCCAAGCCTCCCGGGACAGGGCCTACGAGCAGTACTTC. It translates to CASSQASRDRAYEQYF.

This clonotype was seen more than once but under ten times. The chain recombines TRBV5-1 with TRBJ2-7; D possibly corresponds to TRBD1 (5 bases). CDR1 SGHRS and CDR2 YFSETQ come from the germline V gene. The ends were cut back, 0 bases at V and 2 bases at J, with 12 bases in the middle. The CDR3 consists of 15 residues. CDR3 in amino acids: CASSLESGPTYEQYF. The DNA of the CDR3 is TGCGCCAGCAGCTTGGAATCAGGGCCAACCTACGAGCAGTACTTC.

Ten or more counts support this clonotype. The genes are TRBV12-3 or TRBV12-4 and TRBJ1-2; no clear D gene. V lost 3 bases, J lost 4 bases, and 12 bases lay in between. The CDR3 length is 14 residues. This CDR3 reads CASSLGGISYGYTF. The CDR3 nucleotides read TGTGCCAGCAGTTTGGGTGGGATTAGCTATGGCTACACCTTC.

This clonotype has more than one count but fewer than ten. The V and J genes are TRBV4-2 and TRBJ2-1, with 13 bases matching TRBD2. The germline gives CDR1 LGHNA, CDR2 YNFKEQ. The V and J ends lost 0 bases and 12 bases, in that order; junction bases with no gene match: 14. CDR3 length: 18 amino acids. The CDR3 sequence: CASSQDNRGLAGTMAQFF. CDR3 coding DNA: TGTGCCAGCAGCCAAGATAATCGGGGACTAGCGGGGACCATGGCGCAGTTCTTC.

The rearrangement links TRBV12-3 or TRBV12-4 to TRBJ1-1, with D perhaps TRBD1 (5 bases). The CDR3 has 13 residues. The V gene lost 4 bases and the J gene lost 4 bases, with 10 bases spanning the gap. This CDR3 reads CASSWGGRTEAFF. For the CDR3, the DNA is TGTGCCAGCAGTTGGGGGGGACGCACTGAAGCTTTCTTT.

This clonotype was detected a few times. The chain joins TRBV20-1 to TRBJ2-3; 7 nucleotides match TRBD2. The CDR3 contains 14 residues. Germline V lookup: CDR1 DFQATT, CDR2 SNEGSKA (reference sequence). Trimming at V came to 4 bases and at J to 3 bases, leaving 7 bases not matched to a gene. The CDR3 bases are TGCAGTGCTACCGGGGGGATACCAACAGATACGCAGTATTTT. Translation gives CSATGGIPTDTQYF.

This clonotype was counted only a few times. The chain combines TRBV15 with TRBJ2-7; D is perhaps TRBD2 (5 bases). Germline values: CDR1 LNHNV, CDR2 YYDKDF (reference sequence). With 0 bases removed from V and 7 bases from J, the gap between germline ends came to 19 bases. The CDR3 contains 16 residues. The CDR3 region is CATSRDLARPWEEQYF. CDR3 bases: TGTGCCACCAGCAGAGATCTAGCCCGCCCGTGGGAAGAGCAGTACTTC.

This sequence joins TRBV4-3 and TRBJ1-2; 8 bases agree with TRBD1. The ends lost 1 base at V and 4 bases at J; junction bases unmatched: 5. The germline CDR1 and CDR2 sequences are LGHNA and YSLEER. This CDR3 is built from 15 residues. For the CDR3, the DNA is TGCGCCAGCAGCCAAGGCGCAGGGGGCTTCTATGGCTACACCTTC. Translated: CASSQGAGGFYGYTF.

The rearrangement joins TRBV4-2 to TRBJ1-3; D is undetermined. Germline CDR1 LGHNA, CDR2 YNFKEQ. The CDR3 is made up of 14 amino acids. Trimming removed 3 bases from V and 0 bases from J, with 6 bases in between. The CDR3 nucleotides read TGTGCCAGCAGCCAGTACGGCTCTGGAAACACCATATATTTT. Its protein is CASSQYGSGNTIYF.

Only a few counts were recorded for this clonotype. The J gene is TRBJ2-2, the V gene TRBV6-2 or TRBV6-3; 7 positions match TRBD1. Germline V gives CDR1 MNHEY, CDR2 SVGEGT. Losses at the gene ends were 2 bases for V and 3 bases for J; bases not matched to a gene: 6. The CDR3 covers 16 residues. The CDR3 DNA sequence: TGTGCCAGCAGTTACATATTTGGGACAGACACCGGGGAGCTGTTTTTT. Amino acids: CASSYIFGTDTGELFF.